This T cell receptor beta chain was sequenced during a study of T-cell reconstitution after alpha-beta-depleted transplantation in children. Notes on the study in general: After one year, T-cell counts and TCRbeta diversity mostly came from new T cells.

It was with unique molecular identifiers that the TCRbeta library was prepared. Each CDR3 protein gets one entry after TCRdb re-called the PCR reads with MiXCR. The repertoire holds around 370,000 distinct CDR3 sequences, with roughly 17% as singletons. This clonotype was observed a handful of times. Its antigen remains unknown. This CDR3 comprises 15 residues. Germline V gene data show CDR1 as SGHTA and CDR2 as FQGNSA. The germline V and J ends were trimmed by 5 bases and 0 bases, with 13 bases remaining between them. Sequencing was performed on PBMCs, mostly from graft donor cells, taken 360 days after TCRalphabeta/CD19-depleted stem cell transplant. The chain links TRBV7-2 to TRBJ1-1, with D hard to call. This receptor was identified in a male patient between 2 and 10 years old who had a stem cell transplant for acute lymphoblastic leukemia, so the T cells may come from the graft donor. The CDR3 sequence is CASSPQATLNTEAFF. The CDR3 region has the DNA TGTGCCAGCAGCCCCCAGGCTACTCTGAACACTGAAGCTTTCTTT.